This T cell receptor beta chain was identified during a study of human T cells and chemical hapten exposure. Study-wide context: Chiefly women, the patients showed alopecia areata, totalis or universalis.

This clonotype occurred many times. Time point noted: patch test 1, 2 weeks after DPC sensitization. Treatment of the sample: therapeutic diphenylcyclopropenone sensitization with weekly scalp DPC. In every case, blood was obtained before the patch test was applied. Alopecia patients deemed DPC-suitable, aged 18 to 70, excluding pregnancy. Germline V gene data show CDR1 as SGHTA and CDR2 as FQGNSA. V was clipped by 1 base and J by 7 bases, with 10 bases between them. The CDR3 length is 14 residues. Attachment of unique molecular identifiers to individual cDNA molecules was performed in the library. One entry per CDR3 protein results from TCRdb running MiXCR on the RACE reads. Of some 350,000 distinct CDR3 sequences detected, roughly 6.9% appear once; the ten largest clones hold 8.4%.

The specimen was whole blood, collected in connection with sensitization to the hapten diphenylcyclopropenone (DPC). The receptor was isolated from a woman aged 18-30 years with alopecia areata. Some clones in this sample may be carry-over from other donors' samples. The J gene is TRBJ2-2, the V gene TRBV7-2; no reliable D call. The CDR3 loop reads CASSLVWLGGELFF. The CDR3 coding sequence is TGTGCCAGCAGCTTAGTATGGTTGGGCGGGGAGCTGTTTTTT.